This TCR beta chain was captured in a study of blood T cell repertoires in COVID-19. On the study more broadly: From T cells, B-cell-depleted T cells, or PBMCs came the material, which was cDNA or gDNA.

This clone has only one observation. The repertoire was sequenced with immunoSEQ multiplex PCR; TCRdb's copy has only in-frame clones and lacks some. Altogether 25,000 to 30,000 clones are present, 80% to 90% being singletons, with the ten largest covering around 30%. The V and J ends lost 0 bases and 0 bases respectively, with 6 bases between them. There are 15 residues in the CDR3. CDR1 and CDR2 (germline): MNHEY, SVGAGI. The chain joins TRBV6-5 to TRBJ2-1, with D maybe TRBD2 (6 bases). Sequenced input: peripheral blood. This receptor was taken from a woman of 80 years or more with COVID-19, enrolled during active disease. Here the CDR3 DNA reads TGTGCCAGCAGTTACTCCGGGAGCTCCTACAATGAGCAGTTCTTC. It translates to CASSYSGSSYNEQFF.